This T cell receptor (beta chain) is drawn from a study of blood T cell repertoires in COVID-19. The wider study: T cells, B-cell-depleted T cells, or PBMCs supplied cDNA or gDNA.

Source study methods: Using reference gene primer amplification, nucleated cell counts were estimated. Profiled with immunoSEQ multiplex PCR; TCRdb holds only in-frame clones, not every one. V and J calls plus clone size are reproduced from that table; the DNA served to infer D and trimming. The sample lists about 160,000 clones; about 80% were seen once. Sequenced sample: peripheral blood. This TCR was sampled from a woman of 80 years or more with acute or convalescent COVID-19.

The CDR3 sequence is CAWSDREETQYF. The CDR3 DNA is TGTGCCTGGAGTGACCGAGAAGAGACCCAGTACTTC. The chain links TRBV30 to TRBJ2-5; D ambiguous. This CDR3 has 12 residues. The V gene lost 1 base and the J gene lost 3 bases, with 6 bases spanning the gap. Germline loops: CDR1 GTSNPN, CDR2 SVGIG (reference sequence).